This T cell receptor beta chain originates from a study of T cells in tuberculosis. The wider study: IGRA-negative adolescents, IGRA-positive adolescents with latent tuberculosis and adults with active tuberculosis formed this South African cohort.

A word on this clone: Antigen: not known.

At study entry, adolescents had tuberculin skin tests and IGRA screening. Data came from immunoSEQ multiplex PCR; TCRdb stores just in-frame clones and leaves some out. The table includes 35,000 to 40,000 clones, approximately 94% detected once. The CDR3 has 15 residues. With 2 bases clipped from V and 5 bases from J, the junction kept 5 bases outside the gene matches. The germline V gene encodes CDR1 KGHSH and CDR2 LQKENI. Study observations and caveats: Active tuberculosis patients had shorter CDR3-alpha; the beta difference was nonsignificant. GMM-specific TCRs were nearer to active tuberculosis alpha repertoires, suggesting expansion.

Sequencing was performed on PBMCs. This TCR was recovered from a donor aged 10-29 years with latent tuberculosis or without tuberculosis infection. Some clones in this sample may be carry-over from other donors' samples. The gene calls are TRBV18 and TRBJ2-3, with 9 nucleotides matching TRBD1. The CDR3, as DNA: TGTGCCAGCTCACCAGAGGACAGGGGCCGAGATACGCAGTATTTT. Translating it yields CASSPEDRGRDTQYF.